These 10 T cell receptor beta chains came from one sample sequenced in a study of control samples from healthy donors and cancer patients. Libraries were prepared by immunoSEQ multiplex PCR; TCRdb keeps only in-frame clonotypes and omits some of them. This table holds tens of thousands of clones, 91% found once. The material sequenced was PBMCs. Every receptor here comes from a woman in her forties with head and neck cancer.

This clone has only one observation. The rearrangement joins TRBV27 to TRBJ2-7, with D perhaps being TRBD1 or TRBD2 (6 bases each). CDR3 length: 14 residues. V lost 0 bases to trimming and J lost 4 bases, with 10 bases between them. The germline V gene has CDR1 MNHEY and CDR2 SMNVEV (reference sequence). CDR3 in DNA: TGTGCCAGCAGTTTATCGATAGGGGGGTACGAGCAGTACTTC. It yields the protein CASSLSIGGYEQYF.

This clone was recorded once. The V call is TRBV30, the J call TRBJ1-4, with 9 nucleotides matching TRBD1. Germline CDR1 and CDR2: GTSNPN and SVGIG (reference sequence). The CDR3 is 15 amino acids. With 1 base clipped from V and 8 bases from J, the junction kept 8 bases outside the gene matches. As DNA, the CDR3 is TGTGCCTGGAGTGCCCGGGGACAGGGAGGCGAAAAACTGTTTTTT. It codes for CAWSARGQGGEKLFF.

CDR3 protein: CASSQGTLPNEKLFF. As DNA, the CDR3 is TGCGCCAGCAGTCAGGGGACGCTCCCTAATGAAAAACTGTTTTTT. This chain joins TRBV5-1 and TRBJ1-4; maybe TRBD1 (6 bases). The CDR3 spans 15 residues. V shed 5 bases and J shed 3 bases, with 14 bases lying between them. Germline lookup yields CDR1 SGHRS and CDR2 YFSETQ.

V gene TRBV5-1 combines with J gene TRBJ2-5; D ambiguous. In germline, CDR1 is SGHRS, CDR2 YFSETQ. Deletions cut 2 bases from V and 2 bases from J, with 10 bases between. CDR3 length equals 14 residues. Written as DNA, the CDR3 is TGCGCCAGCAGCTTTTCGGACCGGCAAGAGACCCAGTACTTC. Translated: CASSFSDRQETQYF.

The chain uses TRBV6-6 and TRBJ1-4; TRBD1 aligns across 7 bases. The V and J ends lost 6 bases and 7 bases, in that order; junction bases with no gene match: 8. CDR3 size: 14 residues. Germline V gives CDR1 MNHNY, CDR2 SVGAGI (reference sequence). The CDR3 DNA reads as TGTGCCAGCAGAGACGACAGGGCTACTGAAAAACTGTTTTTT. The encoded protein is CASRDDRATEKLFF.

The chain is built from TRBV3-1 (or the pseudogene TRBV3-2) and TRBJ1-5; D is uncertain. This CDR3 has 14 residues. V dropped 2 bases and J dropped 0 bases, with 5 bases sitting between them. CDR1 and CDR2 (germline): LGHDT, YNNKEL (reference sequence). The CDR3 protein is CASSQQGSNQPQHF. In DNA form, the CDR3 reads TGTGCCAGCAGCCAACAAGGTAGCAATCAGCCCCAGCATTTT.

V is TRBV6-1 and J is TRBJ2-3, with 9 nucleotides matching TRBD2. CDR3 length: 17 residues. V was pared by 0 bases and J by 5 bases, with 9 bases of the junction left unmatched. The V gene's germline CDR1 is MNHNS and CDR2 SASEGT. The chain's CDR3 is CASSEASGSGGIDTQYF. The CDR3 coding sequence is TGTGCCAGCAGTGAAGCGTCCGGGAGCGGGGGGATAGATACGCAGTATTTT.

This CDR3 is CASSLMSQAPPYEQYF. CDR3 nucleotide sequence: TGTGCCAGCAGCTTAATGTCGCAAGCCCCTCCCTACGAGCAGTACTTC. The V call is TRBV7-3, the J call TRBJ2-7; no firm D call. CDR1 and CDR2 (germline): SGHTA, FQGTGA. CDR3 size: 16 residues. Trimming shortened V by 1 base and J by 2 bases, and 15 bases separated the two germline ends.

The chain carries TRBV6-6 and TRBJ1-5; D gene unclear. Germline lookup yields CDR1 MNHNY and CDR2 SVGAGI (reference sequence). This CDR3 comprises 14 residues. The V end was cut by 4 bases, the J end by 1 base, with 8 bases between. The chain's CDR3 is CASSWSGSNQPQHF. Written as DNA, the CDR3 is TGTGCCAGCAGTTGGAGTGGGAGCAATCAGCCCCAGCATTTT.

The V call is TRBV9, the J call TRBJ2-6, with TRBD1 matching over 8 bases. The CDR3 extends over 17 amino acids. Unmatched junction bases numbered 6, after V lost 3 bases and J lost 1 base. CDR1 is SGDLS, CDR2 YYNGEE, per germline. CDR3 DNA sequence: TGTGCCAGCAGCGCAGGACAGGGTCGTTCTGGGGCCAACGTCCTGACTTTC. Translated, it gives CASSAGQGRSGANVLTF.